This TCR beta chain comes out of a study of T cell changes during pregnancy in multiple sclerosis. TCRdb's copy holds only in-frame clones and misses some; the assay was immunoSEQ multiplex PCR. The sample has around 80,000 clones, 92% seen once; the top ten hold 2.6%. Sequenced here: peripheral blood, sampled before pregnancy. The TCR comes from a female donor with multiple sclerosis, enrolled in a pregnancy study.

CDR3 in amino acids: CASAVRPDYGYTF. DNA for the CDR3: TGTGCCAGCGCGGTACGGCCCGACTATGGCTACACCTTC. The chain carries TRBV2 and TRBJ1-2; no clear D gene. Germline assignment: CDR1 SNHLY and CDR2 FYNNEI. The CDR3 totals 13 residues. The V gene lost 8 bases and the J gene lost 3 bases, with 13 bases spanning the gap. Combining the CDR3 with reference TRBV2 and TRBJ1-2 gives the whole variable domain EPEVTQTPSHQVTQMGQEVILRCVPISNHLYFYWYRQILGQKVEFLVSFYNNEISEKSEIFDDQFSVERPDGSNFTLKIRSTKLEDSAMYFCASAVRPDYGYTFGSGTRLTVV.